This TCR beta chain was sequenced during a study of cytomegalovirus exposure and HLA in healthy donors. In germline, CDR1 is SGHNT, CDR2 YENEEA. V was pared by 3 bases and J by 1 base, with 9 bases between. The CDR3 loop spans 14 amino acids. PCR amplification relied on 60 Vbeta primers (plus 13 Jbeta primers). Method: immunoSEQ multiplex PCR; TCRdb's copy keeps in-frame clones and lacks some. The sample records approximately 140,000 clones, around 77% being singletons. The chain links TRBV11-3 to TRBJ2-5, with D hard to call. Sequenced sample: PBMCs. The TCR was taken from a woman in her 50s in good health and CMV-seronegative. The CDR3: CASSFFPGQETQYF. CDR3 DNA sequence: TGTGCCAGCAGCTTTTTTCCGGGCCAAGAGACCCAGTACTTC.